This is a list of T cell receptor beta chains from one sample in a study of CXCR3-negative and CXCR3-positive naive CD8 T cells. TCRdb re-called the 5' RACE reads and catalogs CDR3 proteins one per entry, DNA excluded. This table lists about 140,000 distinct CDR3 sequences. The sequencing input was naive CXCR3+ CD8+ T cells from blood. The receptors derive from a human donor in good health. Some clones in this sample may be carry-over from other donors' samples. Each CDR3 is given with its conserved first and last residue.

j_gene: TRBJ1-2; v_gene: TRBV5-5; CDR3aa: CASSLEDRGDGYTF
j_gene: TRBJ2-1; v_gene: TRBV28; CDR3aa: CASTLAGGSLQFF
j_gene: TRBJ1-3; v_gene: TRBV7-8; CDR3aa: CASSSHRDTGNTIYF
j_gene: TRBJ2-2; v_gene: TRBV23-1; CDR3aa: CASLWRLPGFGSGELFF
j_gene: TRBJ2-5; v_gene: TRBV7-7; CDR3aa: CASSSGQGAGETQYF
j_gene: TRBJ2-1; v_gene: TRBV4-1; CDR3aa: CASSQEYPNEQFF
j_gene: TRBJ2-7; v_gene: TRBV4-3; CDR3aa: CASSQDSNRVYEQYF
j_gene: TRBJ1-1; v_gene: TRBV6-6; CDR3aa: CASSYGTVNTEAFF
j_gene: TRBJ2-7; v_gene: TRBV10-3; CDR3aa: CAISGDSSYEQYF
j_gene: TRBJ2-7; v_gene: TRBV4-2; CDR3aa: CASSQHVVGDSYEQYF
j_gene: TRBJ1-2; v_gene: TRBV3-1; CDR3aa: CASSQDVPAGAGYGYTF
j_gene: TRBJ2-7; v_gene: TRBV20-1; CDR3aa: CSAWGMVAATYEQYF
j_gene: TRBJ2-1; v_gene: TRBV7-8; CDR3aa: CASSHAGGPNNEQFF
j_gene: TRBJ2-2; v_gene: TRBV28; CDR3aa: CASSLHTGELFF
j_gene: TRBJ2-7; v_gene: TRBV10-2; CDR3aa: CASQTSGRWAVYEQYF
j_gene: TRBJ2-1; v_gene: TRBV15; CDR3aa: CATTERGRTYNEQFF
j_gene: TRBJ1-2; v_gene: TRBV6-5; CDR3aa: CASSYSTWRQGPTNYGYTF
j_gene: TRBJ2-1; v_gene: TRBV7-6; CDR3aa: CASSSPASGGSNEQFF
j_gene: TRBJ2-7; v_gene: TRBV5-1; CDR3aa: CASSPRDSIYEQYF
j_gene: TRBJ2-1; v_gene: TRBV5-1; CDR3aa: CASRPVSGGYYSYNEQFF
j_gene: TRBJ2-3; v_gene: TRBV5-1; CDR3aa: CASNPWTVSTDTQYF
j_gene: TRBJ1-5; v_gene: TRBV6-2/TRBV6-3; CDR3aa: CASSYVGQPQHF
j_gene: TRBJ2-3; v_gene: TRBV29-1; CDR3aa: CSVEDGGGFQDTQYF
j_gene: TRBJ2-1; v_gene: TRBV27; CDR3aa: CASSLVTGYNEQFF
j_gene: TRBJ2-3; v_gene: TRBV30; CDR3aa: CAWSVRTSSGYF
j_gene: TRBJ2-5; v_gene: TRBV28; CDR3aa: CASSFLGSETQYF
j_gene: TRBJ2-2; v_gene: TRBV19; CDR3aa: CASRPTGAGELFF
j_gene: TRBJ2-2; v_gene: TRBV6-2/TRBV6-3; CDR3aa: CASSYRETNTGELFF
j_gene: TRBJ2-1; v_gene: TRBV12-3/TRBV12-4; CDR3aa: CASSLKFNYNEQFF